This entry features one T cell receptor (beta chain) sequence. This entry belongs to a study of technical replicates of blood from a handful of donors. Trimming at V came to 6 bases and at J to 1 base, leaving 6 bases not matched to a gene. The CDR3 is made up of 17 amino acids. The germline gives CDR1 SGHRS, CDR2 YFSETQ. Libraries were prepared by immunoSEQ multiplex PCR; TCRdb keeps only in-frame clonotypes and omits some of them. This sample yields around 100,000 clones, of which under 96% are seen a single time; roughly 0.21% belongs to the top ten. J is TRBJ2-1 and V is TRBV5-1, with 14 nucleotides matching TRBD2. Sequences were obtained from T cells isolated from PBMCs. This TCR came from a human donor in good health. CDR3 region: CASIGTSGSQSYNEQFF. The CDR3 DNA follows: TGCGCCAGCATCGGGACTAGCGGGAGTCAATCCTACAATGAGCAGTTCTTC. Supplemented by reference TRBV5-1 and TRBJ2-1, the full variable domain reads KAGVTQTPRYLIKTRGQQVTLSCSPISGHRSVSWYQQTPGQGLQFLFEYFSETQRNKGNFPGRFSGRQFSNSRSEMNVSTLELGDSALYLCASIGTSGSQSYNEQFFGPGTRLTVL.